This T cell receptor (beta chain) emerged from a study of cytomegalovirus exposure and HLA in healthy donors. Study observations and caveats: Cytomegalovirus association was listed for about 160 TCR beta chains. According to reports, the classifier identified cytomegalovirus status with high specificity and sensitivity. First-cohort TCR clusters tended to co-occur in the 90 to 150 validation repertoires, a later analysis found.

TCRdb's table, derived via immunoSEQ multiplex PCR, lists solely in-frame clones and lacks some. The sample has some 110,000 clones; about 91% are singletons. This clone was detected a few times. Its antigen remains unidentified. The clonotype comes from a man between 18 and 29 years old in good health and CMV-seronegative. The material sequenced was PBMCs.

The CDR3 DNA reads TGCGCCAGCAGCGGGGGACAGGGGATTTCACCCCTCCACTTT. Translation: CASSGGQGISPLHF. The rearrangement joins TRBV5-1 to TRBJ1-6; TRBD1 matches 10 bases. CDR1 and CDR2 from the germline V gene are SGHRS and YFSETQ. The ends lost 4 bases at V and 9 bases at J; junction bases unmatched: 4. The CDR3 has 14 residues.